The 29 T cell receptor beta chains below come from one sample, sequenced in a study of graft-versus-host responses after intestinal transplantation. The data were produced by immunoSEQ multiplex PCR, yet TCRdb's version contains in-frame clones alone and is incomplete. This sample has fewer than 150,000 clones, with 90% to 95% found just once. These TCRs' antigens remain unknown. This specimen consisted of unstimulated CD4+ T cells sorted from spleen or lymph node cells, obtained before intestinal transplant. Receptor source: a human donor who received an intestinal transplant.

As DNA, the CDR3 is TGTGCCAGCAGCGTAGATGGGGGGGACTATGGCTACACCTTC. This translates into CASSVDGGDYGYTF. This chain links TRBV9 with TRBJ1-2; tentative D call: TRBD1 (5 bases). The V gene lost 0 bases and the J gene lost 3 bases, with 9 bases spanning the gap. This CDR3 is 14 amino acids long. Germline lookup yields CDR1 SGDLS and CDR2 YYNGEE.

The chain uses TRBV15 and TRBJ2-1, with a tentative D call TRBD1 (6 bases). V lost 6 bases and J 2 bases, leaving 11 bases between the germline ends. Germline V lookup: CDR1 LNHNV, CDR2 YYDKDF (reference sequence). This CDR3 has 14 residues. The CDR3 nucleotides are TGTGCCACCAGGGGTGGGGGCGCCTACAATGAGCAGTTCTTC. Protein product: CATRGGGAYNEQFF.

This chain links TRBV7-2 with TRBJ2-3, with 11 bases lining up with TRBD2. Germline V gene sequence: CDR1 SGHTA, CDR2 FQGNSA. CDR3 size: 16 residues. The junction had 4 bases not matched to a gene; V was cut back by 2 bases and J by 3 bases. The CDR3 spells CASSLQLAGVTDTQYF. The DNA for the CDR3 is TGTGCCAGCAGCTTACAACTAGCGGGGGTGACAGATACGCAGTATTTT.

The J gene is TRBJ2-3, the V gene TRBV5-1, with TRBD2 matching 12 bases. V lost 7 bases, J lost 7 bases, and 7 bases stayed unmatched. The CDR3 covers 14 residues. CDR1 and CDR2 (germline): SGHRS, YFSETQ. The CDR3 bases are TGCGCCAGCGCACTAGCGGGGGGACAGAATACGCAGTATTTT. Translated: CASALAGGQNTQYF.

The sample holds a few counts of this clone. This sequence joins TRBV18 and TRBJ2-3, with TRBD2 matching over 7 bases. Germline V gene sequence: CDR1 KGHSH, CDR2 LQKENI. CDR3 length equals 13 residues. Trimming removed 2 bases from V and 8 bases from J; junction bases left unmatched: 4. CDR3: CASSPERGGTQYF. The CDR3 DNA sequence: TGTGCCAGCTCACCAGAGCGGGGCGGTACGCAGTATTTT.

A few counts support this clone. The CDR3 reads CASSLGGPSTDTQYF. The CDR3 coding sequence is TGCGCCAGCAGCTTGGGCGGGCCTAGCACAGATACGCAGTATTTT. This rearrangement joins TRBV5-1 to TRBJ2-3, with D possibly TRBD2 on 5 matching bases. CDR3 length: 15 residues. Germline values: CDR1 SGHRS, CDR2 YFSETQ. Trimming took 0 bases from V and 0 from J, leaving 8 bases between them.

J is TRBJ2-5 and V is TRBV5-8, with 7 positions matching TRBD1. J lost 5 bases, V lost 5 bases, and 6 bases had no gene match. The germline CDR1 and CDR2 sequences are SGHTS and YDEGEE. The CDR3 totals 13 residues. CDR3 in amino acids: CASSPLTGETQYF. The CDR3 nucleotides read TGTGCCAGCAGTCCCTTGACAGGGGAGACCCAGTACTTC.

The sample holds one count of this clone. The chain has TRBV19 and TRBJ2-1; a weak D match, TRBD1 (6 bases). Deletions cut 3 bases from V and 3 bases from J, with 12 bases between. The germline gives CDR1 LNHDA, CDR2 SQIVND (reference sequence). This CDR3 has 15 amino acids. CDR3 coding DNA: TGTGCCAGTAGTATGACCCTGGACAGCTACAATGAGCAGTTCTTC. Its protein product is CASSMTLDSYNEQFF.

The gene calls are TRBV2 and TRBJ2-2; TRBD1 might be the D (6 bases). This CDR3 region has 15 residues. With 3 bases removed from V and 4 bases from J, the gap between germline ends came to 12 bases. The germline V gene encodes CDR1 SNHLY and CDR2 FYNNEI. CDR3 sequence: CASSEGWGPTGELFF. The CDR3, as DNA: TGTGCCAGCAGTGAGGGATGGGGGCCCACCGGGGAGCTGTTTTTT.

The chain combines TRBV5-1 with TRBJ1-2, with D hard to call. In germline, CDR1 is SGHRS, CDR2 YFSETQ. The CDR3 runs 13 residues. The V and J ends lost 5 bases and 4 bases respectively, with 12 bases between them. The DNA of the CDR3 is TGCGCCAGCAGTCAAGGACCCGGCTATGGCTACACCTTC. Protein product: CASSQGPGYGYTF.

The chain couples TRBV20-1 to TRBJ2-7, with D possibly being TRBD1 or TRBD2 (5 bases each). This CDR3 comprises 11 residues. The V and J ends lost 6 bases and 6 bases respectively, with 12 bases between them. Germline V gene data show CDR1 as DFQATT and CDR2 as SNEGSKA (reference sequence). The CDR3 protein is CSAGDEVEQYF. CDR3 coding DNA: TGCAGTGCAGGGGACGAAGTCGAGCAGTACTTC.

Comments on this clone: Other nucleotide sequences in the sample specify the same CDR3. The chain links TRBV5-1 to TRBJ2-1; TRBD2 is a possible D gene (5 bases). V was pared by 0 bases and J by 8 bases, with 6 bases between. The CDR3 sequence is 12 residues long. Germline V lookup: CDR1 SGHRS, CDR2 YFSETQ. In nucleotides, the CDR3 is TGCGCCAGCAGCTTGGAGGGAGATGAGCAGTTCTTC. As protein: CASSLEGDEQFF. The variable domain in full, with the rest retrieved from reference TRBV5-1 and TRBJ2-1, is KAGVTQTPRYLIKTRGQQVTLSCSPISGHRSVSWYQQTPGQGLQFLFEYFSETQRNKGNFPGRFSGRQFSNSRSEMNVSTLELGDSALYLCASSLEGDEQFFGPGTRLTVL.

Details on this clone: An end of the junction does not agree with germline; a read error may underlie this. The chain is built from TRBV18 and TRBJ1-2; no clear D gene. Germline CDR1 reads KGHSH; CDR2 reads LQKENI. This CDR3 is 16 amino acids long. The CDR3 sequence: CASSPPVRATSGGYTF. The CDR3, as DNA: TGTGCCAGCTCCCCACCCGTGCGGGCAACTAGCGGTGGCTACACCTTC.

This chain uses TRBV18 with TRBJ2-3; TRBD2 is a possible D gene (5 bases). Between the trimmed V and J ends, which lost 2 bases and 2 bases, there was a span of 8 bases. Germline-derived CDR1 and CDR2 are KGHSH and LQKENI. The CDR3 runs to 14 residues. The CDR3 DNA follows: TGTGCCAGCTCACCAAGCGGCTCCACAGATACGCAGTATTTT. This translates into CASSPSGSTDTQYF.

V is TRBV18 and J is TRBJ2-7; D uncertain. Germline V lookup: CDR1 KGHSH, CDR2 LQKENI. Trimming stripped 5 bases from V and 2 bases from J, with 7 bases between. The CDR3 has 12 amino acids. The CDR3 DNA reads as TGTGCCAGCTCAGTCGGCACCTACGAGCAGTACTTC. Translation gives CASSVGTYEQYF.

The chain couples TRBV4-2 to TRBJ2-5; 7 nucleotides align to TRBD1. CDR1 and CDR2 from the germline V gene are LGHNA and YNFKEQ. The CDR3 is 17 residues long. V dropped 0 bases and J dropped 4; count of bases not matched to a gene: 11. CDR3 sequence: CASSQDHSYRGRETQYF. The CDR3 DNA follows: TGTGCCAGCAGCCAAGATCATAGTTATAGGGGGCGAGAGACCCAGTACTTC.

This clone was detected only once. This rearrangement joins TRBV30 to TRBJ2-3, with 12 positions matching TRBD2. This CDR3 comprises 14 residues. In germline, CDR1 is GTSNPN, CDR2 SVGIG (reference sequence). Trimming cost V 6 bases and J 4 bases; bases outside gene matches: 5. CDR3 DNA: TGTGCCTGTTCGACTAGCGGGGGCTCAGATACGCAGTATTTT. Its translation is CACSTSGGSDTQYF. Full variable domain (rest looked up from reference TRBV30 and TRBJ2-3): SQTIHQWPATLVQPVGSPLSLECTVEGTSNPNLYWYRQAAGRGLQLLFYSVGIGQISSEVPQNLSASRPQDRQFILSSKKLLLSDSGFYLCACSTSGGSDTQYFGPGTRLTVL.

There are a few counts of this clone. V and J are TRBV11-3 and TRBJ1-6, with 7 bases identical to TRBD1. V shed 3 bases and J 9 bases; nucleotides not matched to a gene: 8. Germline CDR1 reads SGHNT; CDR2 reads YENEEA. This CDR3 has 15 amino acids. The CDR3 region has the DNA TGTGCCAGCAGCTTTGGTACAGGGGTAGGTTCACCCCTCCACTTT. Its translation: CASSFGTGVGSPLHF.

V and J are TRBV5-1 and TRBJ2-5, with D possibly TRBD2 on 7 matching bases. CDR3 length: 15 amino acids. Germline V CDR1 and CDR2: SGHRS, YFSETQ. The V end lost 3 bases, the J end lost 5 bases, and 17 bases lay between the germline ends. The CDR3 loop reads CASSWRGGAGETQYF. Here the CDR3 DNA reads TGCGCCAGCAGCTGGAGAGGGGGGGCTGGTGAGACCCAGTACTTC.

The V call is TRBV7-8, the J call TRBJ1-2, with 11 bases fitting TRBD1. The V and J ends lost 4 bases and 8 bases, in that order; junction bases with no gene match: 9. The CDR3 runs to 15 residues. CDR1 is SGHVS, CDR2 FQNEAQ, per germline. The chain's CDR3 is CASSSGTGGSGGYTF. The CDR3 DNA follows: TGTGCCAGCAGCTCCGGGACAGGGGGTTCGGGCGGCTACACCTTC.

V gene TRBV5-5 combines with J gene TRBJ2-2, with D tentatively TRBD1 or TRBD2 (5 bases each). Trimming cost V 5 bases and J 0 bases, with 11 bases left between them. Germline assignment: CDR1 SGHKS and CDR2 YYEKEE (reference sequence). The CDR3 contains 15 residues. CDR3 amino acids: CASRPTAANTGELFF. Here the CDR3 DNA reads TGTGCCAGCAGACCGACAGCGGCGAACACCGGGGAGCTGTTTTTT. The variable domain in full, completed from reference TRBV5-5 and TRBJ2-2, reads DAGVTQSPTHLIKTRGQQVTLRCSPISGHKSVSWYQQVLGQGPQFIFQYYEKEERGRGNFPDRFSARQFPNYSSELNVNALLLGDSALYLCASRPTAANTGELFFGEGSRLTVL.

On this clone itself: The same CDR3 can be traced to other DNA sequences in this sample. This sequence joins TRBV5-1 and TRBJ1-1, with a possible D match to TRBD1 (5 bases). The CDR3 length is 13 residues. With 4 bases removed from V and 3 bases from J, the gap between germline ends came to 10 bases. Germline V gene sequence: CDR1 SGHRS, CDR2 YFSETQ. CDR3 DNA sequence: TGCGCCAGCAGCGTGCAAGGGGACACTGAAGCTTTCTTT. It is translated as CASSVQGDTEAFF.

CDR3 in amino acids: CASSPRGANTEAFF. The CDR3 nucleotides are TGTGCCAGCTCACCCCGGGGCGCAAACACTGAAGCTTTCTTT. V is TRBV18 and J is TRBJ1-1; a weak D match, TRBD1 (5 bases). Germline V gives CDR1 KGHSH, CDR2 LQKENI. Trimming shortened V by 3 bases and J by 2 bases, and 10 bases separated the two germline ends. The CDR3 has 14 amino acids.

The J gene is TRBJ2-1, the V gene TRBV28; possibly TRBD2 for D (7 bases). This CDR3 is built from 16 residues. Between the trimmed V and J ends, which lost 6 bases and 5 bases, there was a span of 20 bases. Germline CDR1 and CDR2: MDHEN and SYDVKM. The CDR3 reads CASSKRAGAANNEQFF. The CDR3 DNA reads as TGTGCCAGCAGCAAAAGGGCGGGGGCGGCAAACAATGAGCAGTTCTTC.

J is TRBJ2-2 and V is TRBV7-9; D may correspond to TRBD1 or TRBD2 (5 bases each). V was shortened by 2 bases and J by 2 bases, with 9 bases between the two germline ends. Germline V gives CDR1 SEHNR, CDR2 FQNEAQ (reference sequence). This CDR3 spans 15 amino acids. The CDR3 bases are TGTGCCAGCAGCTTATGGGGGAAAAACACCGGGGAGCTGTTTTTT. Amino acids: CASSLWGKNTGELFF.

The chain employs TRBV6-1 and TRBJ1-5; D unclear. The CDR3 extends over 14 amino acids. Trimming removed 6 bases from V and 3 bases from J, with 12 bases in between. Germline CDR1 is MNHNS and CDR2 is SASEGT. In DNA form, the CDR3 reads TGTGCCAGCAGAAAGGACCTTGACAATCAGCCCCAGCATTTT. Its translation is CASRKDLDNQPQHF.

The chain couples TRBV5-1 to TRBJ1-1; maybe TRBD1 (5 bases). The germline CDR1 and CDR2 sequences are SGHRS and YFSETQ. The CDR3 loop spans 15 amino acids. V lost 0 bases and J 1 base, leaving 10 bases between the germline ends. This CDR3 reads CASSLDPGRNTEAFF. The DNA of the CDR3 is TGCGCCAGCAGCTTGGATCCAGGGCGGAACACTGAAGCTTTCTTT.

The chain joins TRBV14 to TRBJ2-7; the D gene is possibly TRBD1 (5 bases). Trimming left V 1 base short and J 4 bases short, with 14 bases between. Germline loops: CDR1 SGHDN, CDR2 FVKESK. The CDR3 has 15 amino acids. This chain's CDR3 is CASSQGPGLGYEQYF. The CDR3 coding sequence is TGTGCCAGCAGCCAAGGGCCAGGGTTGGGGTACGAGCAGTACTTC. Complete variable domain (other parts from reference TRBV14 and TRBJ2-7): EAGVTQFPSHSVIEKGQTVTLRCDPISGHDNLYWYRRVMGKEIKFLLHFVKESKQDESGMPNNRFLAERTGGTYSTLKVQPAELEDSGVYFCASSQGPGLGYEQYFGPGTRLTVT.

The rearrangement joins TRBV2 to TRBJ1-1, with D perhaps matching TRBD1 (5 bases). The CDR3 consists of 12 residues. Germline CDR1 is SNHLY and CDR2 is FYNNEI. V lost 8 bases to trimming and J lost 1 base, with 8 bases between them. The CDR3 sequence is CASRDGNTEAFF. The CDR3 DNA follows: TGTGCCAGCCGGGACGGGAACACTGAAGCTTTCTTT.